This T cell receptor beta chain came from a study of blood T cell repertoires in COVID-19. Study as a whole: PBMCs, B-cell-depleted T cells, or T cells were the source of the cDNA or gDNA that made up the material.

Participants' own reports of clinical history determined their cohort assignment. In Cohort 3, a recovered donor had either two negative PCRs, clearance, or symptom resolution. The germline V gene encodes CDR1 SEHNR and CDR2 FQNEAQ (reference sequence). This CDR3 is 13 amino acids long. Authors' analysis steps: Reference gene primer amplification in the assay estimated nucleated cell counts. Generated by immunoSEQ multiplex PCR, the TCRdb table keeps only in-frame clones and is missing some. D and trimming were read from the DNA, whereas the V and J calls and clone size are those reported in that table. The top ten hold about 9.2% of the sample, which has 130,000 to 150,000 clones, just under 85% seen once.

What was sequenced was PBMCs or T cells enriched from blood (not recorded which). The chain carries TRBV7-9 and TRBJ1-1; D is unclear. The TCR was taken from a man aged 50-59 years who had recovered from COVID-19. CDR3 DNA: TGTGCTATCCGGGGTCCTACCTCCACTGAAGCTTTCTTT. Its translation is CAIRGPTSTEAFF.